This T cell receptor beta chain was sequenced in a study of identical twins. General study results and limits: Modeled out-of-frame TCR alpha sharing in monozygotic twins fell below observed levels.

This clonotype was recorded a few times. Its antigen is not known. CDR3 size: 15 residues. CDR1 is SGHRS, CDR2 YFSETQ, per germline. With V trimmed by 2 bases and J by 2 bases, 5 bases remained unmatched. Via MiXCR, TCRdb re-called the 5' RACE reads, giving one row per CDR3 protein. In the table there are around 490,000 distinct CDR3 sequences, approximately 14% of which are singletons. These sequences were also reported in another study, on yellow fever vaccine responses in identical twins.

The chain links TRBV5-1 to TRBJ2-7; 9 bases are shared with TRBD2. The clonotype was recovered from a woman under 30 in good health. Sample: CD4+ T cells sorted from blood. The CDR3 coding sequence is TGCGCCAGCAGCTTCCGGGCGGGAGGGGCCTACGAGCAGTACTTC. Amino acid sequence: CASSFRAGGAYEQYF.